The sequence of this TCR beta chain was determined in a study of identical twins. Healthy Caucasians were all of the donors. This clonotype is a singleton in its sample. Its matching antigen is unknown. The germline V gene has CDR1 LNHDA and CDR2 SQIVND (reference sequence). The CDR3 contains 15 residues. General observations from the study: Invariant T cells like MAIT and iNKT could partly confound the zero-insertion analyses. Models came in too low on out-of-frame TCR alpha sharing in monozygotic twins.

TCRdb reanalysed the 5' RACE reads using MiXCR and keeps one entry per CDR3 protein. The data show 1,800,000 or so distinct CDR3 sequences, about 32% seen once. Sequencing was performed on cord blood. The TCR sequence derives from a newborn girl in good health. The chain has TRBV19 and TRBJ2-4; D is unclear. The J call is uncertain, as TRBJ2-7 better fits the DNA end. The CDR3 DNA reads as TGTGCCAGTAGTCCCCGGTGGGCCCAAGGATCCGAGCAGTACTTC. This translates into CASSPRWAQGSEQYF.